This T cell receptor (beta chain) came from a study of blood T cell repertoires in COVID-19. Study as a whole: Italy, Spain and the United States were the sources of the convalescent and acute COVID-19 samples.

With 6 bases clipped from V and 4 bases from J, the junction kept 3 bases outside the gene matches. This CDR3 has 13 amino acids. Per germline, CDR1 MNHEY and CDR2 SVGAGI. Per the original data handling: Counts of nucleated cells, estimated from reference gene primer amplification, were obtained. Measured with immunoSEQ multiplex PCR; TCRdb has only the in-frame clones, and not every one. D and trimming were read from the DNA, whereas the V and J calls and clone size are those reported in that table. The sample lists 200,000 to 300,000 clones, 70% to 85% occurring once. This TCR was sampled from a woman aged 80 or over with acute or convalescent COVID-19. This chain links TRBV6-5 with TRBJ1-2, with 9 bases identical to TRBD1. The sequenced sample was peripheral blood. DNA of the CDR3: TGTGCCAGCAGAATGGGACAGGGCTATGGCTACACCTTC. As protein: CASRMGQGYGYTF.